A selection of T cell receptor beta chains follows, all from one sample in a study of blood T cell repertoires in COVID-19. Sequencing was performed with immunoSEQ multiplex PCR; in TCRdb, only in-frame clones are kept and a portion is missing. The sample includes 200,000 to 250,000 clones, 75% to 85% of them seen just once. The sequenced sample was peripheral blood. Receptors originate from a man aged 45 to 65 with active or convalescent COVID-19. Each CDR3 is given with its conserved first and last residue.

>TRBJ1-5|TRBV5-4
CASSAQGGNQPQHF
>TRBJ1-5|TRBV2
CASSDQGAGPQHF
>TRBJ2-2|TRBV7-2
CASSTDREWAGELFF
>TRBJ2-1|TRBV11-3
CASSRGGDNEQFF
>TRBJ2-5|TRBV5-1
CASSQWDFGETQYF
>TRBJ1-2|TRBV7-3
CASSLGRQANYGYTF
>TRBJ2-5|TRBV5-1
CASAEASGIKTQYF
>TRBJ2-2|TRBV7-2
CASTRQVAGGELFF
>TRBJ1-1|TRBV5-4
CASSLGGRGQTEAFF
>TRBJ1-2|TRBV28
CASSLGGTGGNYGYTF
>TRBJ1-5|TRBV7-3
CASSLQAGQPQHF
>TRBJ1-1|TRBV28
CASSFDRANTEAFF
>TRBJ2-7|TRBV6-5
CATSFTQDGVEYF
>TRBJ1-1|TRBV7-3
CASSLRPNTEAFF
>TRBJ2-5|TRBV9
CASSVGASGQETQYF
>TRBJ2-7|TRBV5-6
CASSAIAGGQEEQYF
>TRBJ1-2|TRBV28
CASSPLGRGLIYGYTF
>TRBJ2-1|TRBV7-3
CASSLRGEAGNRNEQFF
>TRBJ1-1|TRBV5-6
CASSLGALNTEAFF
>TRBJ1-1|TRBV5-4
CASSQDWNTEAFF
>TRBJ1-1|TRBV19
CASKDRGYTEAFF
>TRBJ2-3|TRBV7-2
CASSLLAQGGDTQYF
>TRBJ1-2|TRBV29-1
CSVSTGTGGYGYTF
>TRBJ2-1|TRBV6-2/TRBV6-3
CASSYFLAGVNEQFF
>TRBJ2-3|TRBV7-8
CASSKDRGKDTQYF
>TRBJ2-3|TRBV7-2
CASSRPGGTDTQYF
>TRBJ1-1|TRBV4-3
CASSQDAGRGTEAFF
>TRBJ2-4|TRBV2
CASRQTGDAKNIQYF
>TRBJ2-1|TRBV18
CASSPRGSGGAGGEQFF
>TRBJ1-5|TRBV21-1
CASSNGQGRSNQPQHF
>TRBJ1-5|TRBV10-2
CASSEWTGDNQPQHF
>TRBJ1-3|TRBV9
CASSPRVPRLLVAGNTIYF
>TRBJ2-7|TRBV28
CASLAGTGDYEQYF
>TRBJ2-2|TRBV5-5
CASRLGTGNLNTGELFF
>TRBJ1-1|TRBV12-3/TRBV12-4
CASSFRGTEAFF
>TRBJ2-1|TRBV28
CASRTGGGSSYEQFF
>TRBJ2-1|TRBV6-5
CASIKLAGGLEQFF